A single sample gave rise to the 5 T cell receptor beta chains below, sequenced in a study of cytomegalovirus exposure and HLA in healthy donors. The PCR was carried out with 60 Vbeta primers and 13 Jbeta primers. Profiling relied on immunoSEQ multiplex PCR, and the TCRdb table lists in-frame clones only, not all of them. Of about 140,000 clones detected, approximately 84% appear once; the ten largest clones hold 1.9%. Material: PBMCs. Receptors were obtained from a woman between 40 and 50 years old in good health and CMV-seronegative.

CDR3 DNA sequence: TGTGCCAGCAGTTCCATTGAGAAAACCCACGAGCAGTACTTC. Translated, it gives CASSSIEKTHEQYF. This chain joins TRBV6-1 and TRBJ2-7; no clear D. Germline V gives CDR1 MNHNS, CDR2 SASEGT. The ends were cut back, 5 bases at V and 5 bases at J, with 16 bases in the middle. This CDR3 is 14 amino acids long.

The chain couples TRBV11-2 to TRBJ2-1; D not certain. The CDR3 extends over 11 amino acids. Germline V gene data show CDR1 as SGHAT and CDR2 as FQNNGV. The V end lost 4 bases, the J end lost 7 bases, and 5 bases lay between the germline ends. CDR3 nucleotides: TGTGCCAGCAGCTCACATAATGAGCAGTTCTTC. Its protein product is CASSSHNEQFF.

This clone has a single count. This chain links TRBV5-6 with TRBJ1-5, with D possibly TRBD1 on 5 matching bases. The germline V gene encodes CDR1 SGHDT and CDR2 YYEEEE. The CDR3 contains 13 residues. V gave up 4 bases and J gave up 5 bases, with 10 bases separating them. The CDR3 DNA reads as TGTGCCAGCAGCCCAGGGCTCGATCAGCCCCAGCATTTT. Residues: CASSPGLDQPQHF.

This clone has only a few counts. The chain carries TRBV6-5 and TRBJ1-1, with TRBD1 identical over 10 bases. J lost 10 bases, V lost 6 bases, and 8 bases had no gene match. The germline CDR1 and CDR2 sequences are MNHEY and SVGAGI. This CDR3 is 13 amino acids long. CDR3 residues: CASRDRQGAGAFF. The CDR3 nucleotides read TGTGCCAGCAGAGACCGACAGGGGGCTGGAGCTTTCTTT.

The chain carries TRBV7-9 and TRBJ2-5, with a possible D match to TRBD2 (5 bases). This CDR3 has 11 residues. Looked up from germline, CDR1 is SEHNR and CDR2 is FQNEAQ (reference sequence). The V and J ends lost 7 bases and 12 bases respectively, with 15 bases between them. The CDR3 region has the DNA TGTGCCAGCAAGAGGGCAGCCCAGGAGTACTTC. Protein product: CASKRAAQEYF.